The TCR beta chain under discussion was sequenced for a study of T cell changes during pregnancy in multiple sclerosis. The CDR3 extends over 12 amino acids. Germline-derived CDR1 and CDR2 are MNHEY and SMNVEV (reference sequence). The germline V and J ends were trimmed by 6 bases and 6 bases, with 10 bases remaining between them. TCRdb's copy holds only in-frame clones and misses some; the assay was immunoSEQ multiplex PCR. Of 70,000 to 90,000 clones in the sample, approximately 90% are singletons; the top ten hold 3% to 4%. The chain is built from TRBV27 and TRBJ2-3; D remains ambiguous. Material: PBMCs, obtained in the first trimester of pregnancy. This TCR derives from a female donor in good health, serving as a control in a pregnancy study. Some clones in this sample may be carry-over from other donors' samples. The CDR3 sequence is CASRPTWDTQYF. The CDR3, as DNA: TGTGCCAGCAGGCCTACGTGGGATACGCAGTATTTT.